These 24 T cell receptor beta chains originate from one sample sequenced in a study of regulatory T cells in long-lasting Graves disease. The time point here: persistent/refractory GD, antithyroid drugs over 5 years with positive TRAb. The TCR library used RNA extracted from PBMCs. With iRepertoire HTBI primers and Arm-PCR of CDR3 regions, TCR beta libraries were built. MiXCR, run by TCRdb on the multiplex PCR reads, gives a single entry per CDR3 protein. This table holds around 400,000 distinct CDR3 sequences, 21% found once. Sequences were derived from peripheral blood mononuclear cells (PBMCs), sampled when the disease was refractory, from a patient treated with antithyroid drugs. The receptors stem from a female donor with Graves disease.

This clonotype was seen ten or more times. This sequence joins TRBV11-2 and TRBJ2-7; TRBD2 matches at 7 bases. Trimming at V came to 7 bases and at J to 4 bases, leaving 7 bases not matched to a gene. Per the germline V gene, CDR1 is SGHAT and CDR2 is FQNNGV. The CDR3 is made up of 13 amino acids. In DNA, the CDR3 is TGTGCCAGCATCCCCCCCGGGGGGTACGAGCAGTACTTC. Translation: CASIPPGGYEQYF.

This clonotype was counted many times. The chain uses TRBV7-2 and TRBJ1-4; D possibly corresponds to TRBD1 (6 bases). The germline V gene encodes CDR1 SGHTA and CDR2 FQGNSA. The CDR3 is made up of 13 amino acids. Trimming pared 5 bases from V and 7 bases from J, leaving 11 bases between. For the CDR3, the DNA is TGTGCCAGCAGCCCCAGGGGAATTGAAAAACTGTTTTTT. This translates into CASSPRGIEKLFF.

This clonotype was picked up many times. The V gene is TRBV10-3, the J gene TRBJ2-5; 12 nucleotides align to TRBD2. CDR3 size: 16 residues. CDR1 is ENHRY and CDR2 is SYGVKD in the germline V gene. The ends lost 2 bases at V and 0 bases at J; junction bases unmatched: 1. The chain's CDR3 is CAISEGLAGNQETQYF. The CDR3 DNA reads as TGTGCCATCAGTGAGGGACTAGCGGGAAACCAAGAGACCCAGTACTTC.

This clonotype was counted between two and nine times. V gene TRBV19 combines with J gene TRBJ1-1; D ambiguous. In germline, CDR1 is LNHDA, CDR2 SQIVND (reference sequence). Trimming stripped 1 base from V and 1 base from J, with 10 bases between. The CDR3 has 15 residues. CDR3 region: CASSIGRWQNTEAFF. In nucleotides, the CDR3 is TGTGCCAGTAGTATAGGGAGGTGGCAGAACACTGAAGCTTTCTTT. Full variable domain (outside the CDR3, taken from reference TRBV19 and TRBJ1-1): DGGITQSPKYLFRKEGQNVTLSCEQNLNHDAMYWYRQDPGQGLRLIYYSQIVNDFQKGDIAEGYSVSREKKESFPLTVTSAQKNPTAFYLCASSIGRWQNTEAFFGQGTRLTVV.

This clonotype has just a few counts. The chain couples TRBV20-1 to TRBJ1-2; TRBD1 is a possible D gene (6 bases). V lost 3 bases and J lost 7, with 33 bases in between. The CDR3 totals 19 residues. CDR1 is DFQATT and CDR2 is SNEGSKA in the germline V gene (reference sequence). The CDR3 loop is CSASNPYRRQAHRALGYTF. The CDR3 DNA reads as TGCAGTGCTAGTAACCCTTACCGGAGACAGGCCCATCGCGCTCTTGGCTACACCTTC.

The table lists this clonotype with many counts. This chain links TRBV20-1 with TRBJ2-7; 10 positions match TRBD1. V lost 0 bases, J lost 4 bases, and 6 bases stayed unmatched. Germline CDR1 is DFQATT and CDR2 is SNEGSKA (reference sequence). The length of the CDR3 is 15 residues. The CDR3 region has the DNA TGCAGTGCTAGAGATTTCGGGACAGGGGTGTACGAGCAGTACTTC. This codes for CSARDFGTGVYEQYF.

This clonotype was seen a handful of times. V is TRBV20-1 and J is TRBJ2-7; 7 bases align to TRBD2. Germline loops: CDR1 DFQATT, CDR2 SNEGSKA (reference sequence). The CDR3 has 13 amino acids. The ends lost 3 bases at V and 6 bases at J; junction bases unmatched: 8. CDR3 sequence: CSASEAGVGEQYF. Here the CDR3 DNA reads TGCAGTGCTAGTGAGGCGGGAGTGGGCGAGCAGTACTTC.

This clonotype was observed a few times. The rearrangement uses TRBV7-2 and TRBJ1-4, with D uncertain. With 1 base removed from V and 5 bases from J, the gap between germline ends came to 11 bases. Germline CDR1 and CDR2: SGHTA and FQGNSA. This CDR3 has 15 residues. The CDR3 loop reads CASSLGSGSNEKLFF. DNA for the CDR3: TGTGCCAGCAGCTTAGGGTCCGGATCAAATGAAAAACTGTTTTTT.

The chain recombines TRBV5-1 with TRBJ2-5, with D perhaps TRBD2 (5 bases). V shed 2 bases and J shed 2 bases, with 10 bases lying between them. This CDR3 has 14 residues. Germline V lookup: CDR1 SGHRS, CDR2 YFSETQ. In DNA, the CDR3 is TGCGCCAGCAGCTTCGAGCGGCCACAAGAGACCCAGTACTTC. Encoded protein: CASSFERPQETQYF.

This clonotype was detected many times. This chain connects TRBV3-1 to TRBJ2-7, with 11 positions matching TRBD2. CDR1 LGHDT and CDR2 YNNKEL come from the germline V gene (reference sequence). The V and J ends lost 3 bases and 6 bases, in that order; junction bases with no gene match: 7. This CDR3 comprises 15 residues. This CDR3 is CASSQPFGTSGEQYF. As DNA, the CDR3 is TGTGCCAGCAGCCAGCCGTTCGGGACTAGCGGCGAGCAGTACTTC.

V gene TRBV6-2 or TRBV6-3 combines with J gene TRBJ2-1; D not certain. Looked up from germline, CDR1 is MNHEY and CDR2 is SVGEGT. This CDR3 spans 14 amino acids. V was trimmed by 5 bases and J by 7 bases, leaving 15 bases between them. CDR3 protein: CASSDPLGRNEQFF. The CDR3 bases are TGTGCCAGCAGTGACCCCCTCGGAAGAAATGAGCAGTTCTTC.

This clonotype was observed a few times. This rearrangement joins TRBV20-1 to TRBJ1-6; TRBD1 might be the D (6 bases). V lost 5 bases and J 7 bases, leaving 15 bases between the germline ends. The CDR3 consists of 14 residues. From germline, CDR1 is DFQATT and CDR2 SNEGSKA (reference sequence). CDR3 sequence: CSAARQETNSPLHF. In DNA, the CDR3 is TGCAGTGCTGCAAGACAGGAGACCAATTCACCCCTCCACTTT.

Regarding this clonotype: A much larger clone lies one base from this, so it may be a read error. The V gene is TRBV12-3 or TRBV12-4, the J gene TRBJ2-5; D is possibly TRBD2 (5 bases). The CDR3 sequence is 12 residues long. V dropped 7 bases and J dropped 9 bases, with 15 bases sitting between them. CDR3 DNA sequence: TGTGCCAGCAACGAGGGTTCGGAGGCCCAGTACTTC. It translates to CASNEGSEAQYF.

In its sample, this clonotype was seen a few times. The genes are TRBV5-6 and TRBJ1-1; unclear D gene. CDR1 and CDR2 (germline): SGHDT, YYEEEE. V shed 1 base and J shed 1 base, with 8 bases lying between them. The CDR3 runs 14 residues. CDR3 DNA sequence: TGTGCCAGCAGCTTGAGGTTTCCGAACACTGAAGCTTTCTTT. Translation: CASSLRFPNTEAFF. Filled out from reference TRBV5-6 and TRBJ1-1, the complete variable domain reads DAGVTQSPTHLIKTRGQQVTLRCSPKSGHDTVSWYQQALGQGPQFIFQYYEEEERQRGNFPDRFSGHQFPNYSSELNVNALLLGDSALYLCASSLRFPNTEAFFGQGTRLTVV.

This rearrangement joins TRBV10-3 to TRBJ2-3, with 9 nucleotides matching TRBD2. The V and J ends lost 4 bases and 2 bases, in that order; junction bases with no gene match: 4. Germline V gene data show CDR1 as ENHRY and CDR2 as SYGVKD. The CDR3 runs to 15 residues. As DNA, the CDR3 is TGTGCCATCAGTGTGAGACTAGCGGACACAGATACGCAGTATTTT. Encoded protein: CAISVRLADTDTQYF.

This clonotype has a count of ten or more. The rearrangement links TRBV12-3 or TRBV12-4 to TRBJ2-2; no firm D call. V shed 7 bases and J shed 6 bases, with 6 bases lying between them. The CDR3 length is 11 residues. CDR3 in amino acids: CASTISGELFF. For the CDR3, the DNA is TGTGCCAGCACCATATCCGGGGAGCTGTTTTTT.

This clonotype was detected a few times. The J gene is TRBJ1-2, the V gene TRBV27, with D unclear. Germline CDR1 reads MNHEY; CDR2 reads SMNVEV (reference sequence). CDR3 length equals 14 residues. The V gene lost 3 bases and the J gene lost 0 bases, with 8 bases spanning the gap. The CDR3 DNA reads as TGTGCCAGCAGTTTGATAGGAACTAACTATGGCTACACCTTC. Its protein is CASSLIGTNYGYTF.

This clonotype has a count of ten or more. The chain carries TRBV29-1 and TRBJ1-1, with 10 bases identical to TRBD1. Trimming cost V 6 bases and J 3 bases; bases outside gene matches: 7. Germline-derived CDR1 and CDR2 are SQVTM and ANQGSEA. The length of the CDR3 is 14 residues. CDR3 DNA: TGCAGCGTGTCTAGGGACAGGGGCTACACTGAAGCTTTCTTT. Its protein product is CSVSRDRGYTEAFF. The complete variable domain, with remaining parts taken from reference TRBV29-1 and TRBJ1-1, reads SAVISQKPSRDICQRGTSLTIQCQVDSQVTMMFWYRQQPGQSLTLIATANQGSEATYESGFVIDKFPISRPNLTFSTLTVSNMSPEDSSIYLCSVSRDRGYTEAFFGQGTRLTVV.

This clonotype was recorded many times. This sequence joins TRBV6-2 or TRBV6-3 and TRBJ2-7, with D unclear. Germline values: CDR1 MNHEY, CDR2 SVGEGT. CDR3 size: 16 residues. The V end was cut by 0 bases, the J end by 2 bases, with 14 bases between. This CDR3 reads CASSYSRVGRAYEQYF. CDR3 nucleotide sequence: TGTGCCAGCAGTTACTCGAGAGTTGGAAGGGCCTACGAGCAGTACTTC.

This clonotype was seen once. The likely explanation is a read error, given a far larger clone one base away. The CDR3 DNA follows: TGTGCCAGCAGTTTAAGTACTTACGAGCAGTTCTTC. It specifies CASSLSTYEQFF. The rearrangement links TRBV12-3 or TRBV12-4 to TRBJ2-1; D not resolved. The CDR3 extends over 12 amino acids. The V end was cut by 2 bases, the J end by 10 bases, with 9 bases between.

This clonotype has a count of ten or more. V and J are TRBV28 and TRBJ2-7, with 9 bases aligning to TRBD1. The germline gives CDR1 MDHEN, CDR2 SYDVKM. The CDR3 extends over 13 amino acids. Germline trimming cut 8 bases from V and 1 base from J; bases unmatched to any gene: 3. In DNA form, the CDR3 reads TGTGCCAGCCAAGGGACAGGGTCCTACGAGCAGTACTTC. This codes for CASQGTGSYEQYF.

About this clonotype itself: A far larger clone is only one base removed, so a read error is likely. The rearrangement links TRBV12-3 or TRBV12-4 to TRBJ2-4; 7 nucleotides line up with TRBD2. Matching the DNA end better, TRBJ2-5 makes the J call doubtful. The CDR3 has 14 amino acids. The CDR3 sequence is CASSEAGWRETQYF. CDR3 DNA sequence: TGTGCCAGCAGCGAAGCGGGATGGCGAGAGACCCAGTACTTC.

This clonotype was counted ten times or more. The chain combines TRBV25-1 with TRBJ2-5; D uncertain. CDR1 is MGHDK and CDR2 is SYGVNS in the germline V gene. Trimming took off 1 base at V and 2 bases at J, with 11 bases between the two ends. The CDR3 consists of 15 residues. DNA of the CDR3: TGTGCCAGCAGTGAATTGTCCCGGGCTCAAGAGACCCAGTACTTC. Translating it yields CASSELSRAQETQYF.

In its sample, this clonotype was seen many times. V usage is TRBV28 and J usage is TRBJ2-7; D is unclear. Trimming cost V 5 bases and J 0 bases, with 11 bases left between them. The CDR3 runs 14 residues. The germline V gene encodes CDR1 MDHEN and CDR2 SYDVKM. CDR3 nucleotide sequence: TGTGCCAGCAGTACCCGACTTTACTCCTACGAGCAGTACTTC. Residues: CASSTRLYSYEQYF.